Below, 22 T cell receptor beta chains from the same sample are listed, as sequenced in a study of ipilimumab plus nivolumab after autologous stem cell transplantation. The method was immunoSEQ multiplex PCR; TCRdb's version includes in-frame clones alone and lacks a portion of them. Of tens of thousands of clones in the sample, around 80% are singletons; the top ten hold roughly 2%. Specimen: PBMCs, collected in a trial of ipilimumab plus nivolumab as post-transplant consolidation. These receptors all stem from a male donor with diffuse large B-cell lymphoma.

In this sample, this clone turned up a few times. The chain employs TRBV27 and TRBJ1-4; no clear D. The CDR3 contains 11 residues. Trimming stripped 8 bases from V and 11 bases from J, with 12 bases between. The germline V gene encodes CDR1 MNHEY and CDR2 SMNVEV (reference sequence). CDR3 sequence: CASPPLLKLFF. CDR3 coding DNA: TGTGCCAGCCCCCCCCTTTTGAAACTGTTTTTT.

This clone came up a few times. J is TRBJ2-7 and V is TRBV7-8; 9 bases are a match to TRBD1. The CDR3 covers 15 residues. V was clipped by 5 bases and J by 5 bases; unmatched bases: 10. Germline V lookup: CDR1 SGHVS, CDR2 FQNEAQ. CDR3 nucleotides: TGTGCCAGCAGCCCAGGTAACAGGGGGCAGAACGAGCAGTACTTC. Residues: CASSPGNRGQNEQYF.

V and J are TRBV5-1 and TRBJ2-3, with D unresolved. Germline V gives CDR1 SGHRS, CDR2 YFSETQ. With 4 bases removed from V and 0 bases from J, the gap between germline ends came to 15 bases. The CDR3 is 16 amino acids. Here the CDR3 DNA reads TGCGCCAGCAGCATCCCCGTGTTGGGGAGCACAGATACGCAGTATTTT. This codes for CASSIPVLGSTDTQYF.

This clone was seen a handful of times. The chain recombines TRBV27 with TRBJ1-2, with D uncertain. V was cut by 8 bases and J by 6 bases, with 10 bases left in between. CDR1 and CDR2 (germline): MNHEY, SMNVEV (reference sequence). This CDR3 is 11 amino acids long. CDR3 sequence: CASGLVDGYTF. The CDR3 region has the DNA TGTGCCAGCGGCCTCGTAGATGGCTACACCTTC.

In this sample, this clone turned up a few times. This chain links TRBV2 with TRBJ1-4; D unresolved. V lost 9 bases and J 0 bases, leaving 14 bases between the germline ends. There are 15 residues in the CDR3. The germline V gene has CDR1 SNHLY and CDR2 FYNNEI. CDR3 residues: CASSRWGATNEKLFF. CDR3 sequence (DNA): TGTGCCAGTTCACGATGGGGTGCAACTAATGAAAAACTGTTTTTT. Using reference TRBV2 and TRBJ1-4 for the parts outside the CDR3, the full variable domain is EPEVTQTPSHQVTQMGQEVILRCVPISNHLYFYWYRQILGQKVEFLVSFYNNEISEKSEIFDDQFSVERPDGSNFTLKIRSTKLEDSAMYFCASSRWGATNEKLFFGSGTQLSVL.

The J gene is TRBJ2-3, the V gene TRBV5-1, with a tentative D call TRBD1 (5 bases). The CDR3 runs 15 residues. V lost 1 base, J lost 1 base, and 10 bases lay in between. Germline CDR1 is SGHRS and CDR2 is YFSETQ. The CDR3 DNA sequence: TGCGCCAGCAGCTTGATGACAGAACGCACAGATACGCAGTATTTT. Amino acids: CASSLMTERTDTQYF.

Only one count was recorded for this clone. The chain is built from TRBV19 and TRBJ2-7; TRBD2 might be the D (6 bases). Trimming pared 4 bases from V and 5 bases from J, leaving 15 bases between. The CDR3 sequence is 14 residues long. CDR1 and CDR2 from the germline V gene are LNHDA and SQIVND (reference sequence). The CDR3 protein is CASSRKTSSHEQYF. CDR3 DNA: TGTGCCAGTAGTAGAAAGACTAGTTCCCACGAGCAGTACTTC. Combining the CDR3 with reference TRBV19 and TRBJ2-7 gives the whole variable domain DGGITQSPKYLFRKEGQNVTLSCEQNLNHDAMYWYRQDPGQGLRLIYYSQIVNDFQKGDIAEGYSVSREKKESFPLTVTSAQKNPTAFYLCASSRKTSSHEQYFGPGTRLTVT.

This chain uses TRBV30 with TRBJ2-5; weak D call: TRBD2 (6 bases). Germline CDR1 reads GTSNPN; CDR2 reads SVGIG (reference sequence). Trimming removed 1 base from V and 5 bases from J, with 14 bases in between. The CDR3 has 14 residues. The CDR3 DNA reads as TGTGCCTGGAGTGCGTCGGTAGGGAGGGAGACCCAGTACTTC. Its protein product is CAWSASVGRETQYF.

The rearrangement links TRBV10-3 to TRBJ2-3, with no clear D. CDR1 and CDR2 from the germline V gene are ENHRY and SYGVKD. The ends were cut back, 2 bases at V and 2 bases at J, with 8 bases in the middle. There are 14 residues in the CDR3. CDR3 in amino acids: CAISEPRYTDTQYF. The CDR3 coding sequence is TGTGCCATCAGTGAGCCCCGATACACAGATACGCAGTATTTT.

This clone was observed once. The J gene is TRBJ2-3, the V gene TRBV4-2; 8 bases agree with TRBD2. Trimming took 0 bases from V and 0 from J; bases not matched to a gene: 2. The CDR3 totals 16 residues. The V gene's germline CDR1 is LGHNA and CDR2 YNFKEQ. The CDR3 spells CASSQESSGSTDTQYF. The CDR3 coding sequence is TGTGCCAGCAGCCAAGAATCTAGCGGGAGCACAGATACGCAGTATTTT.

The chain employs TRBV5-6 and TRBJ1-6, with D possibly TRBD1 on 6 matching bases. The CDR3 contains 15 residues. With 6 bases removed from V and 6 bases from J, the gap between germline ends came to 16 bases. From germline, CDR1 is SGHDT and CDR2 YYEEEE. The chain's CDR3 is CASNHGQSFNSPLHF. The CDR3 DNA follows: TGTGCCAGCAACCACGGACAGAGCTTTAATTCACCCCTCCACTTT. The full variable domain, completed using reference TRBV5-6 and TRBJ1-6, is DAGVTQSPTHLIKTRGQQVTLRCSPKSGHDTVSWYQQALGQGPQFIFQYYEEEERQRGNFPDRFSGHQFPNYSSELNVNALLLGDSALYLCASNHGQSFNSPLHFGNGTRLTVT.

The chain recombines TRBV7-9 with TRBJ2-7; D is perhaps TRBD2 (6 bases). In germline, CDR1 is SEHNR, CDR2 FQNEAQ (reference sequence). The CDR3 covers 17 residues. Deletions cut 2 bases from V and 3 bases from J, with 20 bases between. CDR3 DNA sequence: TGTGCCAGCAGCTTATACGGGGGAGAGGGGCGGGACTACGAGCAGTACTTC. This translates into CASSLYGGEGRDYEQYF.

The chain links TRBV9 to TRBJ2-6; D is undetermined. This CDR3 region has 14 residues. V lost 6 bases, J lost 4 bases, and 11 bases lay in between. The V gene's germline CDR1 is SGDLS and CDR2 YYNGEE. The CDR3 bases are TGTGCCAGCACCAGTAACGCAGGGGCCAACGTCCTGACTTTC. Its translation is CASTSNAGANVLTF.

The rearrangement uses TRBV19 and TRBJ1-5, with TRBD1 as a possible D gene (5 bases). The length of the CDR3 is 13 residues. The V end was cut by 8 bases, the J end by 7 bases, with 15 bases between. CDR1 and CDR2 (germline): LNHDA, SQIVND (reference sequence). CDR3 protein: CASGGTAGQPQHF. The CDR3 bases are TGTGCCAGTGGAGGGACTGCTGGACAGCCCCAGCATTTT.

This chain uses TRBV5-1 with TRBJ2-5; D possibly corresponds to TRBD2 (5 bases). The CDR3 length is 13 residues. CDR1 is SGHRS, CDR2 YFSETQ, per germline. V shed 2 bases and J shed 1 base, with 6 bases lying between them. CDR3 in amino acids: CASSFGLQETQYF. The CDR3 nucleotides are TGCGCCAGCAGCTTTGGACTCCAAGAGACCCAGTACTTC.

This sequence joins TRBV18 and TRBJ1-6; TRBD1 is a possible D gene (5 bases). Trimming cost V 2 bases and J 8 bases, with 13 bases left between them. The V gene's germline CDR1 is KGHSH and CDR2 LQKENI. There are 15 residues in the CDR3. The CDR3 loop is CASSPVVGTDSPLHF. CDR3 coding DNA: TGTGCCAGCTCACCAGTAGTGGGGACCGATTCACCCCTCCACTTT.

The chain is built from TRBV10-3 and TRBJ1-1, with a possible D match to TRBD1 (6 bases). Trimming left V 3 bases short and J 3 bases short, with 17 bases between. The CDR3 runs to 16 residues. Germline CDR1 is ENHRY and CDR2 is SYGVKD. The CDR3 sequence: CAISDPNREADTEAFF. CDR3 sequence (DNA): TGTGCCATCAGTGACCCGAACAGGGAAGCCGACACTGAAGCTTTCTTT.

This sequence joins TRBV7-9 and TRBJ1-4; D perhaps matches TRBD1 (6 bases). Germline V gene data show CDR1 as SEHNR and CDR2 as FQNEAQ (reference sequence). Trimming took off 6 bases at V and 3 bases at J, with 11 bases between the two ends. The CDR3 consists of 14 residues. This CDR3 is CASSHRASNEKLFF. The CDR3 nucleotides read TGTGCCAGCAGTCACAGGGCTTCTAATGAAAAACTGTTTTTT. The whole variable domain, remainder taken from reference TRBV7-9 and TRBJ1-4, is DTGVSQNPRHKITKRGQNVTFRCDPISEHNRLYWYRQTLGQGPEFLTYFQNEAQLEKSRLLSDRFSAERPKGSFSTLEIQRTEQGDSAMYLCASSHRASNEKLFFGSGTQLSVL.

A single count supports this clone. A read error may account for a junction end that differs from germline. The CDR3 here is CASSDSGAYNEQFF. The CDR3 nucleotides are TGTGCCAGCAGTGACTCGGGCGCCTACAATGAGCAGTTCTTC. V is TRBV6-6 and J is TRBJ2-1; no clear D. The germline V gene encodes CDR1 MNHNY and CDR2 SVGAGI (reference sequence). The CDR3 spans 14 residues.

J is TRBJ2-5 and V is TRBV19; 8 bases agree with TRBD1. J lost 7 bases, V lost 0 bases, and 7 bases had no gene match. CDR3 length equals 15 residues. Germline CDR1 reads LNHDA; CDR2 reads SQIVND (reference sequence). The CDR3 region is CASSIDFGQGRTQYF. The CDR3 bases are TGTGCCAGTAGTATAGACTTTGGACAGGGAAGGACCCAGTACTTC.

The rearrangement uses TRBV11-3 and TRBJ2-1; D is possibly TRBD2 (6 bases). Per the germline V gene, CDR1 is SGHNT and CDR2 is YENEEA. The CDR3 length is 15 residues. Trimming left V 4 bases short and J 9 bases short, with 19 bases between. The CDR3 sequence is CASSSGTRAVVEQFF. CDR3 coding DNA: TGTGCCAGCAGCTCCGGGACTCGGGCAGTAGTTGAGCAGTTCTTC. The full variable domain, completed using reference TRBV11-3 and TRBJ2-1, is EAGVVQSPRYKIIEKKQPVAFWCNPISGHNTLYWYLQNLGQGPELLIRYENEEAVDDSQLPKDRFSAERLKGVDSTLKIQPAELGDSAVYLCASSSGTRAVVEQFFGPGTRLTVL.

The chain employs TRBV7-2 and TRBJ2-1, with a possible D match to TRBD2 (6 bases). Germline V gene lookup returns CDR1 SGHTA and CDR2 FQGNSA. Trimming pared 2 bases from V and 9 bases from J, leaving 17 bases between. The CDR3 is 15 residues long. The CDR3 DNA follows: TGTGCCAGCAGCTTAAGGGACTGGCTTAGGGGTGAGCAGTTCTTC. It codes for CASSLRDWLRGEQFF. The whole variable domain, filled in from reference TRBV7-2 and TRBJ2-1, reads GAGVSQSPSNKVTEKGKDVELRCDPISGHTALYWYRQSLGQGLEFLIYFQGNSAPDKSGLPSDRFSAERTGGSVSTLTIQRTQQEDSAVYLCASSLRDWLRGEQFFGPGTRLTVL.